The present T cell receptor (beta chain) was sequenced within a study of identical twins. Germline CDR1 is SGHRS and CDR2 is YFSETQ. CDR3 length: 14 amino acids. The ends were cut back, 0 bases at V and 0 bases at J, with 7 bases in the middle. This clonotype was found a few times. What it binds is not known. The donor group consisted entirely of healthy Caucasians. Regarding the study as a whole: There is a chance that invariant MAIT and iNKT cells partially muddied zero-insertion analyses. The study drew conclusions from cross-sectional statistical analysis, not from following the same donors.

TCRdb re-analysed the 5' RACE reads in MiXCR, keeping a single row per CDR3 protein. The data show around 550,000 distinct CDR3 sequences, nearly 15% seen once. Separately, the same data were catalogued under a study of yellow fever vaccine responses in identical twins.

The J gene is TRBJ2-7, the V gene TRBV5-1; D is undetermined. This sequence was found in a woman younger than 30 in good health. The source material was CD4+ T cells sorted from blood. The CDR3 reads CASSLGTDSYEQYF. The CDR3 nucleotides are TGCGCCAGCAGCTTGGGGACCGACTCCTACGAGCAGTACTTC. Drawing the rest from reference TRBV5-1 and TRBJ2-7, the complete variable domain is KAGVTQTPRYLIKTRGQQVTLSCSPISGHRSVSWYQQTPGQGLQFLFEYFSETQRNKGNFPGRFSGRQFSNSRSEMNVSTLELGDSALYLCASSLGTDSYEQYFGPGTRLTVT.